The rows below give T cell receptor beta chains drawn from one sample of a study of PD-1 blockade in classical Hodgkin lymphoma. Clones were sequenced by immunoSEQ multiplex PCR, and TCRdb holds only the in-frame ones, with some missing. Of tens of thousands of clones listed, roughly nine tenths are singletons. This specimen was CD4+ T cells from blood, taken before the fourth cycle of nivolumab. The receptors stem from a human donor with classical Hodgkin lymphoma. CDR3s include the opening cysteine and the closing phenylalanine or tryptophan. A D gene is named only where the DNA matches it firmly. Some rows have no size entry. The others give once, few or many, or a class for an expanded clone.

>TRBV19|TRBD2|TRBJ2-5|.|13
TGTGCCAGTAGTACCGTAGCGGGAGAGACCCAGTACTTC
CASSTVAGETQYF
>TRBV5-6|TRBD1|TRBJ1-2|.|15
TGTGCCAGCAGAGCCGGGACAGGGGATTACTATGGCTACACCTTC
CASRAGTGDYYGYTF
>TRBV7-8|.|TRBJ2-1|.|16
TGTGCCAGCAGCTTATATCAGGGGATAGTGTACAATGAGCAGTTCTTC
CASSLYQGIVYNEQFF
>TRBV4-2|TRBD2|TRBJ2-1|.|20
TGTGCCAGCAGCAGCGAACTTCTAGCGGGAGGTCGCAGCTCCTACAATGAGCAGTTCTTC
CASSSELLAGGRSSYNEQFF
>TRBV19|TRBD2|TRBJ2-7|once|14
TGTGCCAGTAGTATTAGACTAGCGGGGGGCGAGCAGTACTTC
CASSIRLAGGEQYF
>TRBV7-9|.|TRBJ1-5|.|15
TGTGCCAGCAGCTTAGTTGGTCCGGAAGATCAGCCCCAGCATTTT
CASSLVGPEDQPQHF
>TRBV5-5|.|TRBJ2-1|.|14
TGTGCCACCAAAGGGTTGGGCCCGAGGAATGAGCAGTTCTTC
CATKGLGPRNEQFF
>TRBV27|.|TRBJ1-4|.|14
TGTGCCAGCGTAAGGCTCCGCCAGGATGAAAAACTGTTTTTT
CASVRLRQDEKLFF
>TRBV28|TRBD1|TRBJ2-7|.|14
TGTGCCAGCAGTTTCCAGGACAGGGTCTACGAGCAGTACTTC
CASSFQDRVYEQYF
>TRBV30|TRBD1|TRBJ1-1|.|15
TGTGCCTGGAGTGTTGGACAGGGTTGGTCAACTGAAGCTTTCTTT
CAWSVGQGWSTEAFF
>TRBV7-9|TRBD1|TRBJ2-7|.|18
TGTGCCAGCAGCTTAGTCTTTGGGACGGGACAGCGAACCTACGAGCAGTACTTC
CASSLVFGTGQRTYEQYF
>TRBV19|.|TRBJ2-1|.|15
TGTGCCAGTAGTATGAACCGGGTGAAGGGTAATGAGCAGTTCTTC
CASSMNRVKGNEQFF
>TRBV5-6|.|TRBJ2-5|.|14
TGTGCCAGCAGCTTGGCCCCAGGCCAAGAGACCCAGTACTTC
CASSLAPGQETQYF
>TRBV18|TRBD1|TRBJ2-6|.|17
TGTGCCAGCTCCCGGGGACAGGGAACCACTGGGGCCAACGTCCTGACTTTC
CASSRGQGTTGANVLTF
>TRBV21-1|.|TRBJ2-7|.|18
TGTGCCAGCAGCAAAGAGTCGGCACTAGCGGGGGGTTACTACGAGCAGTACTTC
CASSKESALAGGYYEQYF
>TRBV6-1|.|TRBJ1-5|.|14
TGTGCCAGCAGTAAGGGACAACTCAATCAGCCCCAGCATTTT
CASSKGQLNQPQHF
>TRBV19|.|TRBJ1-1|.|13
TGTGCCAGTAGCCCTGAGCCCAGCACTGAAGCTTTCTTT
CASSPEPSTEAFF
>TRBV28|TRBD2|TRBJ2-5|.|15
TGTGCCAGCAGCAATCATGGACTAGTCAAAGAGACCCAGTACTTC
CASSNHGLVKETQYF
>TRBV30|.|TRBJ2-5|.|15
TGTGCCTGGAACCCCTATTGGGGGTACCAAGAGACCCAGTACTTC
CAWNPYWGYQETQYF
>TRBV14|.|TRBJ1-4|.|15
TGTGCCAGCAGCCAAGTAAGGGGGTTCCAAGAAAAACTGTTTTTT
CASSQVRGFQEKLFF
>TRBV4-2|TRBD2|TRBJ2-1|.|15
TGTGCCAGCAGCCCACTAGCGGGTACCTACAATGAGCAGTTCTTC
CASSPLAGTYNEQFF
>TRBV11-2|.|TRBJ1-6|few|17
TGTGCCAGCAGCTTACCAGTAAAACACTACCCCGATTCACCCCTCCACTTT
CASSLPVKHYPDSPLHF
>TRBV7-9|TRBD2|TRBJ2-1|.|13
TGTGCCAGCAGCCAGGCGGGGGGTGGTGAGCAGTTCTTC
CASSQAGGGEQFF
>TRBV28|TRBD1|TRBJ2-7|.|15
TGTGCCAGCAGTTTGGCCGGGACAGGGCGCTACGAGCAGTACTTC
CASSLAGTGRYEQYF
>TRBV11-2|TRBD2|TRBJ2-2|.|18
TGTGCCAGCAGCTTAGAACCGGGACTAGCGGGAGGGGCCGGGGAGCTGTTTTTT
CASSLEPGLAGGAGELFF
>TRBV6-5|TRBD2|TRBJ2-2|.|16
TGTGCCAGCAGTTACTCGGCGGGAGCCTCCACCGGGGAGCTGTTTTTT
CASSYSAGASTGELFF
>TRBV18|.|TRBJ1-1|.|14
TGTGCCAGCTCAGCGTTAGTACTTGGCACTGAAGCTTTCTTT
CASSALVLGTEAFF
>TRBV27|.|TRBJ2-7|.|15
TGTGCCAGCAGTCAAACAGGTCTGATTCGCTACGAGCAGTACTTC
CASSQTGLIRYEQYF
>TRBV27|TRBD2|TRBJ2-7|.|14
TGTGCCAGCAGTCGCGGGGGGGCGGGGCTCGAGCAGTACTTC
CASSRGGAGLEQYF
>TRBV9|.|TRBJ2-1|.|15
TGTGCCAGCAGCGTTGAGGAAACCTCCTACAATGAGCAGTTCTTC
CASSVEETSYNEQFF
>TRBV10-3|TRBD1|TRBJ2-3|.|15
TGTGCCATCAGTCCCCGGGACAGGGTGGTAGATACGCAGTATTTT
CAISPRDRVVDTQYF
>TRBV7-9|.|TRBJ2-7|.|15
TGTGCCAGCAGCTGGGGTGGGGGGATTTACGACGAGCAGTACTTC
CASSWGGGIYDEQYF
>TRBV7-9|.|TRBJ1-4|once|16
TGTGCCAGCAGCTTAGGTGGAGCTGCAACTAATGAAAAACTGTTTTTT
CASSLGGAATNEKLFF
>TRBV7-2|.|TRBJ2-2|once|12
TGTGCCAGCAGCTTAGAGGTCGGGGAGCTGTTTTTT
CASSLEVGELFF
>TRBV28|.|TRBJ1-6|few|14
TGTGCCAGCAGTACGGGCGGCCATAATTCACCCCTCCACTTT
CASSTGGHNSPLHF